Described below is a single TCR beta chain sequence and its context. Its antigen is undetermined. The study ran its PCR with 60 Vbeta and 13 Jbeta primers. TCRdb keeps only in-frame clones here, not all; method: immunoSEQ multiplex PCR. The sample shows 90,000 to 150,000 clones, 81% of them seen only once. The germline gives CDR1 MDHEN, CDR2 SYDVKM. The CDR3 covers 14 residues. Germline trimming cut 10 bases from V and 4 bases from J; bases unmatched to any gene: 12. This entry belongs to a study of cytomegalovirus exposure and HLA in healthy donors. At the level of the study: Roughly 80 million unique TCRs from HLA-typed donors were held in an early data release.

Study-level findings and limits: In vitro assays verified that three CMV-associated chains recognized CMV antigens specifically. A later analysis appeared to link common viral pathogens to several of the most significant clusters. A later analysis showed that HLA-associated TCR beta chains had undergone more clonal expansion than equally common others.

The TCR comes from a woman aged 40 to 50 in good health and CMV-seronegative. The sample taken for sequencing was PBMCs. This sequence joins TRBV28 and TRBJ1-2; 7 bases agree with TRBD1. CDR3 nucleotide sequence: TGTGCCACCACTCCGTCCCGGGACAGCTATGGCTACACCTTC. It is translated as CATTPSRDSYGYTF.